Shown below are 12 T cell receptor beta chains from a single sample sequenced in a study of shared clonotypes between healthy human individuals. The data were produced by immunoSEQ multiplex PCR, yet TCRdb's version contains in-frame clones alone and is incomplete. The sample has roughly 1.4 million clones, about 98.5% seen once. The sample comprised naive CD4+ T cells sorted from blood. Subset: CD45RA+ positively selected. The receptor source for this set is a young man in good health.

This CDR3 reads CASSLGRSGGYTF. CDR3 DNA: TGTGCCAGCAGCTTAGGCAGGTCGGGTGGCTACACCTTC. J is TRBJ1-2 and V is TRBV7-2; no definite D call. With 1 base removed from V and 7 bases from J, the gap between germline ends came to 10 bases. Germline assignment: CDR1 SGHTA and CDR2 FQGNSA. This CDR3 contains 13 residues. The entire variable domain, with the rest obtained from reference TRBV7-2 and TRBJ1-2, is as follows: GAGVSQSPSNKVTEKGKDVELRCDPISGHTALYWYRQSLGQGLEFLIYFQGNSAPDKSGLPSDRFSAERTGGSVSTLTIQRTQQEDSAVYLCASSLGRSGGYTFGSGTRLTVV.

The chain employs TRBV6-1 and TRBJ2-6; D gene ambiguous. Germline assignment: CDR1 MNHNS and CDR2 SASEGT. The CDR3 runs 19 residues. V was trimmed by 3 bases and J by 0 bases, leaving 18 bases between them. The CDR3 region has the DNA TGTGCCAGCAGTGATGAGAGGATTGGGGTACACTCTGGGGCCAACGTCCTGACTTTC. Encoded protein: CASSDERIGVHSGANVLTF.

The gene calls are TRBV6-6 and TRBJ2-7; no reliable D call. Germline V gene lookup returns CDR1 MNHNY and CDR2 SVGAGI (reference sequence). The V gene lost 8 bases and the J gene lost 5 bases, with 16 bases spanning the gap. This CDR3 has 13 residues. The DNA of the CDR3 is TGTGCCAGCCTGACACTGCTTCGGGACGAGCAGTACTTC. Encoded protein: CASLTLLRDEQYF.

This clone was seen just once. The gene calls are TRBV5-1 and TRBJ2-7; tentatively, D is TRBD2 (6 bases). Trimming removed 3 bases from V and 5 bases from J, with 21 bases in between. Germline loops: CDR1 SGHRS, CDR2 YFSETQ. This CDR3 contains 16 residues. CDR3 DNA: TGCGCCAGCAGCTCGGCGGGAACAGCGAATTGGGACGAGCAGTACTTC. Translated: CASSSAGTANWDEQYF.

The chain recombines TRBV7-9 with TRBJ2-7; no reliable D call. The germline V and J ends were trimmed by 5 bases and 2 bases, with 13 bases remaining between them. Germline V gene lookup returns CDR1 SEHNR and CDR2 FQNEAQ (reference sequence). The CDR3 covers 14 residues. The CDR3 reads CASSPQTKPYEQYF. CDR3 DNA: TGTGCCAGCAGCCCCCAGACCAAGCCCTACGAGCAGTACTTC.

The rearrangement uses TRBV11-2 and TRBJ2-3; possibly TRBD1 for D (5 bases). Germline CDR1 reads SGHAT; CDR2 reads FQNNGV. CDR3 length equals 16 residues. V was cut by 6 bases and J by 6 bases, with 22 bases left in between. The CDR3 DNA is TGTGCCAGCAGATATATTCAGGGTAGCCCCGGGGATACGCAGTATTTT. It is translated as CASRYIQGSPGDTQYF.

The rearrangement joins TRBV5-6 to TRBJ2-7; 8 bases map to TRBD1. V was clipped by 4 bases and J by 2 bases; unmatched bases: 8. The germline CDR1 and CDR2 sequences are SGHDT and YYEEEE. The length of the CDR3 is 15 residues. This CDR3 is CASSPGQGIAYEQYF. CDR3 nucleotides: TGTGCCAGCAGCCCAGGACAGGGAATCGCCTACGAGCAGTACTTC.

The rearrangement joins TRBV5-1 to TRBJ2-3; D is unclear. V lost 1 base to trimming and J lost 4 bases, with 16 bases between them. CDR1 is SGHRS, CDR2 YFSETQ, per germline. The CDR3 spans 16 residues. The CDR3 coding sequence is TGCGCCAGCAGCTTGCCTCGAGTGTTGGCGGCAGATACGCAGTATTTT. Translating it yields CASSLPRVLAADTQYF.

This rearrangement joins TRBV5-4 to TRBJ2-1; TRBD2 aligns across 7 bases. The germline CDR1 and CDR2 sequences are SGHNT and YYREEE (reference sequence). The CDR3 is made up of 16 amino acids. Losses at the gene ends were 4 bases for V and 3 bases for J; bases not matched to a gene: 10. Here the CDR3 DNA reads TGTGCCAGCAGCCCCCTTGCGGGAGAGGGCTACAATGAGCAGTTCTTC. It translates to CASSPLAGEGYNEQFF.

V gene TRBV7-9 combines with J gene TRBJ2-5; TRBD1 matches 7 bases. The V and J ends lost 5 bases and 5 bases, in that order; junction bases with no gene match: 8. Germline CDR1 reads SEHNR; CDR2 reads FQNEAQ (reference sequence). The CDR3 consists of 14 residues. In DNA form, the CDR3 reads TGTGCCAGCAGCACAGACAGGGTATCCGAGACCCAGTACTTC. Translating gives CASSTDRVSETQYF.

V usage is TRBV2 and J usage is TRBJ2-7; D is possibly TRBD1 (6 bases). Germline V gene lookup returns CDR1 SNHLY and CDR2 FYNNEI. The CDR3 extends over 15 amino acids. V was shortened by 4 bases and J by 9 bases, with 22 bases between the two germline ends. The CDR3 sequence is CASSGVWGRGEWQYF. The CDR3 nucleotides are TGTGCCAGCAGTGGCGTATGGGGCAGGGGAGAATGGCAGTACTTC.

The chain joins TRBV29-1 to TRBJ2-2; TRBD1 aligns across 8 bases. The CDR3 has 14 residues. CDR1 and CDR2 (germline): SQVTM, ANQGSEA. V dropped 6 bases and J dropped 5; count of bases not matched to a gene: 8. The CDR3 nucleotides read TGCAGCGTGGCCGGGACAGGAGCGACCGGGGAGCTGTTTTTT. Its protein is CSVAGTGATGELFF.